This T cell receptor (beta chain) was captured in a study of T cells in Graves' hyperthyroidism and ophthalmopathy. CDR1 is SGHKS and CDR2 is YYEKEE in the germline V gene (reference sequence). Trimming took 0 bases from V and 0 from J, leaving 9 bases between them. This CDR3 is 16 amino acids long. This clonotype has more than one count but fewer than ten. RNA transcripts were the template for amplifying TCR beta CDR3 regions. During a first-round RT-PCR of the TCR CDR3, the HTBI primer set was used. Using its own MiXCR run on the multiplex PCR reads, TCRdb lists one record per CDR3 protein. Of about 610,000 distinct CDR3 sequences detected, 15% to 20% appear once; the ten largest clones hold roughly 3.3%.

The rearrangement uses TRBV5-5 and TRBJ1-4; D unclear. This TCR was sampled from a woman aged 35 to 49 with Graves' ophthalmopathy. The sequenced sample consisted of blood. CDR3 loop: CASSLVGPATNEKLFF. The CDR3 DNA is TGTGCCAGCAGCTTGGTCGGACCCGCAACTAATGAAAAACTGTTTTTT.